The clone carrying this TCR beta chain has only a few counts. Its target is not known. Sample time point: newly diagnosed GD, antithyroid drugs for less than 3 months. Preparation of the TCR library used RNA extracted from PBMCs. The data were taken from a study of regulatory T cells in long-lasting Graves disease. In building TCR beta libraries, iRepertoire HTBI primers were used together with Arm-PCR of CDR3 regions. TCRdb passed the multiplex PCR reads through MiXCR, listing each CDR3 protein once. Of hundreds of thousands of distinct CDR3 sequences listed, roughly 16% are singletons. Whole-study findings and limits: Patients with persistent disease shared around 2,700 public clonotypes, outpacing the roughly 970 shared by new patients. Favored usage of TRBV28, TRBJ1-2 and TRBJ2-5 was recorded in persistent disease.

The CDR3 contains 15 residues. From germline, CDR1 is MNHEY and CDR2 SVGEGT. V was trimmed by 6 bases and J by 7 bases, leaving 19 bases between them. This clonotype originated in a female donor with Graves disease. The sample here was peripheral blood mononuclear cells (PBMCs), taken at new diagnosis, from a patient treated with antithyroid drugs. The chain recombines TRBV6-2 or TRBV6-3 with TRBJ1-5; no definite D call. In DNA, the CDR3 is TGTGCCAGCAGAATACTTACTACGAGGGAGCAGCCCCAGCATTTT. Protein product: CASRILTTREQPQHF.